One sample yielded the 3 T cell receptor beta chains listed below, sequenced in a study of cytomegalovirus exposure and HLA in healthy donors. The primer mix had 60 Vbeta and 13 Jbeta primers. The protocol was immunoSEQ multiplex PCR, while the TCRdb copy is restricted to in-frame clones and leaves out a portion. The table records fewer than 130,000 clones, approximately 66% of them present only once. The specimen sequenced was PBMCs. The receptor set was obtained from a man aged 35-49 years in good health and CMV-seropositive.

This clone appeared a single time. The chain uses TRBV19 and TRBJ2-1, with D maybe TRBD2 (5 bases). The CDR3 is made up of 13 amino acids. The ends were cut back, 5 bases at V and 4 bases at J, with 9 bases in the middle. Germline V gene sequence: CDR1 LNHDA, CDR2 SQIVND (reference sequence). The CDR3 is CASSVTRYNEQFF. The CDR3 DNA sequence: TGTGCCAGTAGTGTTACTAGGTACAATGAGCAGTTCTTC.

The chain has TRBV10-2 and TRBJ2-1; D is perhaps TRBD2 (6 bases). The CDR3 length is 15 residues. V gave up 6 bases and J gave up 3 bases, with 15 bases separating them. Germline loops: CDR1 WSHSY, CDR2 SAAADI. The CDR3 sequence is CASREGGTSYNEQFF. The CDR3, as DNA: TGCGCCAGCAGGGAAGGCGGGACGAGCTACAATGAGCAGTTCTTC.

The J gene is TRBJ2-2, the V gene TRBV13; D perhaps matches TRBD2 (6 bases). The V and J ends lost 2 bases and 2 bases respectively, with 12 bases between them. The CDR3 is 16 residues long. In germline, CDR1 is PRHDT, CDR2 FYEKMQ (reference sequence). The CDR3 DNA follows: TGTGCCAGCAGCTTATCCGGGAGTGGTAACACCGGGGAGCTGTTTTTT. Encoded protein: CASSLSGSGNTGELFF.